This T cell receptor (beta chain) is from a study of blood T cell repertoires in COVID-19. Background on the study: There were acute and convalescent COVID-19 samples, and they came from the United States, Italy and Spain. Sample material is recorded as cDNA or gDNA derived from T cells, B-cell-depleted T cells, or PBMCs.

This CDR3 has 14 residues. The V end lost 2 bases, the J end lost 6 bases, and 11 bases lay between the germline ends. The germline V gene encodes CDR1 MNHNS and CDR2 SASEGT. Original handling: Using reference gene primer amplification, nucleated cell counts were estimated. The protocol was immunoSEQ multiplex PCR, while the TCRdb copy is restricted to in-frame clones and leaves out a portion. V and J calls and clone size are those listed in that table; D and trimming were worked out from the DNA. The sample contains around 92,000 clones, under 85% of which appear only once. This chain connects TRBV6-1 to TRBJ2-1; a possible D gene is TRBD1 (5 bases). Source material: peripheral blood. This receptor was taken from a woman of 80 years or more with acute or convalescent COVID-19. For the CDR3, the DNA is TGTGCCAGCAGTGAATCAGGGTGGGGCAATGAGCAGTTCTTC. Translation gives CASSESGWGNEQFF.